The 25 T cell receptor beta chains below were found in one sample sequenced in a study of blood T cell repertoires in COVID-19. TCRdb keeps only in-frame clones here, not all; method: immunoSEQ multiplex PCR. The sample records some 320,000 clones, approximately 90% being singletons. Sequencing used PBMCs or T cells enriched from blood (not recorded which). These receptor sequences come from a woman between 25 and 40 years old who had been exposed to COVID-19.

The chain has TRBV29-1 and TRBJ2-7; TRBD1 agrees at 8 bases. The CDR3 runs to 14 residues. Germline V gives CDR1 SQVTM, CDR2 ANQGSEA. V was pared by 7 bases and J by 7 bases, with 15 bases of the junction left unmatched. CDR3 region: CSAETGVPTREQYF. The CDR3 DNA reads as TGCAGCGCCGAGACAGGGGTCCCAACAAGGGAGCAGTACTTC.

CDR3 protein: CSVELAGGRETQYF. The CDR3 nucleotides read TGCAGCGTTGAGCTAGCGGGGGGAAGGGAGACCCAGTACTTC. The rearrangement joins TRBV29-1 to TRBJ2-5; TRBD2 aligns across 11 bases. This CDR3 spans 14 amino acids. Germline CDR1 reads SQVTM; CDR2 reads ANQGSEA. Trimming took 3 bases from V and 5 from J; bases not matched to a gene: 5.

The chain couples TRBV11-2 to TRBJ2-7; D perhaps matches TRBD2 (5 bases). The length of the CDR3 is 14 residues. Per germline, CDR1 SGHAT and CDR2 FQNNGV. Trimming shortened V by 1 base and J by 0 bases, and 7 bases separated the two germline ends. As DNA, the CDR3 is TGTGCCAGCAGCTTAGCAACTAGCTCCTACGAGCAGTACTTC. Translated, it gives CASSLATSSYEQYF.

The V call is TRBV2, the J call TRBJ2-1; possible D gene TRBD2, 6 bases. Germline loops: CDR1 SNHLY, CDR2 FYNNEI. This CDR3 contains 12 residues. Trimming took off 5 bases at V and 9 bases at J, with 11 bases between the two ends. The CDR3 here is CASSRHGGEQFF. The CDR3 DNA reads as TGTGCCAGCAGTAGGCACGGGGGTGAGCAGTTCTTC.

The CDR3 nucleotides read TGCGCCAGCACCCCGAGGGGGAGGGGCCCAGATACGCAGTATTTT. Amino acids: CASTPRGRGPDTQYF. The chain recombines TRBV5-1 with TRBJ2-3, with D possibly TRBD2 on 7 matching bases. The V end was cut by 6 bases, the J end by 4 bases, with 18 bases between. Germline V gene sequence: CDR1 SGHRS, CDR2 YFSETQ. There are 15 residues in the CDR3.

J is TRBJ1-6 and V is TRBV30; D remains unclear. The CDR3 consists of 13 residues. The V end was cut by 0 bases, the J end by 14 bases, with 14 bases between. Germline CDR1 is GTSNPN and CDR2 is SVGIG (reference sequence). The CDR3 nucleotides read TGTGCCTGGAGTGTGACTCTGGGTGCTGCCCTCCACTTT. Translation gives CAWSVTLGAALHF.

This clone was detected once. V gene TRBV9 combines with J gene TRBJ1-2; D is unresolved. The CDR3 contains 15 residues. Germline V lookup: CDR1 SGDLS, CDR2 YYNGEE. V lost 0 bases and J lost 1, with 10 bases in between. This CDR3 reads CASSVVAVSNYGYTF. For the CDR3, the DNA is TGTGCCAGCAGCGTAGTGGCAGTCAGTAACTATGGCTACACCTTC. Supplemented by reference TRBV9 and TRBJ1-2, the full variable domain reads DSGVTQTPKHLITATGQRVTLRCSPRSGDLSVYWYQQSLDQGLQFLIQYYNGEERAKGNILERFSAQQFPDLHSELNLSSLELGDSALYFCASSVVAVSNYGYTFGSGTRLTVV.

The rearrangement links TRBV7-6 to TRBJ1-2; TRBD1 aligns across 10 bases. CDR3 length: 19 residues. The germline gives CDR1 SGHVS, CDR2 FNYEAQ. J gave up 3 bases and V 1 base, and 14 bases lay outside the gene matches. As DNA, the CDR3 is TGTGCCAGCAGCTTAGATCCTGGACAGGGGGGAGACCGGCACTATGGCTACACCTTC. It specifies CASSLDPGQGGDRHYGYTF.

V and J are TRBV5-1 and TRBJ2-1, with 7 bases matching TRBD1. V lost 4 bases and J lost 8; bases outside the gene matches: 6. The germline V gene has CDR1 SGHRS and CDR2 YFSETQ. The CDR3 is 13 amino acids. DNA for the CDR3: TGCGCCAGCAGCCCCCGGGACAGATATGAGCAGTTCTTC. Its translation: CASSPRDRYEQFF.

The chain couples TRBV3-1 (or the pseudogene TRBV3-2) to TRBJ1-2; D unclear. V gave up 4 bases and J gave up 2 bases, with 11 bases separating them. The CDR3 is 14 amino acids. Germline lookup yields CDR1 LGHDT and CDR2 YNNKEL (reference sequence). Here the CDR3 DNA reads TGTGCCAGCAGCCCCATGGGCGGGAACTATGGCTACACCTTC. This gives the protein CASSPMGGNYGYTF.

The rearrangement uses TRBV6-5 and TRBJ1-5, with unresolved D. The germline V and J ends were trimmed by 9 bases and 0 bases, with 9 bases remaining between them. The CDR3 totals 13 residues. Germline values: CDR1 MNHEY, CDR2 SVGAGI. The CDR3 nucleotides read TGTGCCAGTCAGGACTATAGCAATCAGCCCCAGCATTTT. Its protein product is CASQDYSNQPQHF.

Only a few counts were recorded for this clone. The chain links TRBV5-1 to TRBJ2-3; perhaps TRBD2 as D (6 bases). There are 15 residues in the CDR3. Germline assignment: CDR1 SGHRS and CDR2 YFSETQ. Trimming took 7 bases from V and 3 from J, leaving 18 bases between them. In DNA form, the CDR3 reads TGCGCCAGCCTCGGAGGGGCGGGTTTGACAGATACGCAGTATTTT. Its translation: CASLGGAGLTDTQYF.

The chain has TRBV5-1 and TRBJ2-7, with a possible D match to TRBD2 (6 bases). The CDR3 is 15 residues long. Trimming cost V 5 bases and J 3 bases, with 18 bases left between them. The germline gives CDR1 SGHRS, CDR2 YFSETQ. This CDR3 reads CASRYDGTYLYEQYF. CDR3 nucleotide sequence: TGCGCCAGCAGATATGACGGGACTTACCTCTACGAGCAGTACTTC.

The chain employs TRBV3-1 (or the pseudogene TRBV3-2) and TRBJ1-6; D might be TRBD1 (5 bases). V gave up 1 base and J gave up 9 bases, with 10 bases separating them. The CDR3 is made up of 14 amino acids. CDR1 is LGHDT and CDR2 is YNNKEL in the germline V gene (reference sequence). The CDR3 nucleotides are TGTGCCAGCAGCCAAGGTCACCAGGGTTCACCCCTCCACTTT. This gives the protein CASSQGHQGSPLHF.

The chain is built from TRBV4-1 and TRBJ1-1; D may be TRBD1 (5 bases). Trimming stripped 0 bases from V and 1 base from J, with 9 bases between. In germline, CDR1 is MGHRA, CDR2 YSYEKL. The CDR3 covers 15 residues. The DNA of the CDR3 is TGCGCCAGCAGCCAAGATGGGGGGGGGAACACTGAAGCTTTCTTT. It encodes CASSQDGGGNTEAFF.

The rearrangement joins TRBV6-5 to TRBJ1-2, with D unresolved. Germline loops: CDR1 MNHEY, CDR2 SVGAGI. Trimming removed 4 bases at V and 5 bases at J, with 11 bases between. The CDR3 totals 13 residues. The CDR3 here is CASSSPERYGYTF. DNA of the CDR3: TGTGCCAGCAGTTCGCCGGAGCGGTATGGCTACACCTTC.

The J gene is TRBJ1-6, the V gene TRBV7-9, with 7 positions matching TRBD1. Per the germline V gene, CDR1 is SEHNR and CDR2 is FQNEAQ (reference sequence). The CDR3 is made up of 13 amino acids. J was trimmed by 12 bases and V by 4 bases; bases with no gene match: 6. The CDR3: CASSSNRGEPLHF. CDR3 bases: TGTGCCAGCAGCTCCAACAGGGGTGAACCCCTCCACTTT.

CDR3 sequence reads: CASSLGPSPNEQFF. CDR3 bases: TGTGCCAGCAGCTTAGGTCCTTCCCCCAATGAGCAGTTCTTC. The V call is TRBV11-2, the J call TRBJ2-1; D is ambiguous. In germline, CDR1 is SGHAT, CDR2 FQNNGV. V was shortened by 1 base and J by 6 bases, with 10 bases between the two germline ends. The CDR3 has 14 amino acids.

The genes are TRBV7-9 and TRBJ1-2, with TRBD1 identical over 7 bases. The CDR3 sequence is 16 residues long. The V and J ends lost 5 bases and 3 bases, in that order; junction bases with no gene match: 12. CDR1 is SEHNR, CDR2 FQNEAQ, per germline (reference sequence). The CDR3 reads CASSNLDRVGDYGYTF. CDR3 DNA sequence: TGTGCCAGCAGCAACCTCGACAGGGTGGGGGACTATGGCTACACCTTC.

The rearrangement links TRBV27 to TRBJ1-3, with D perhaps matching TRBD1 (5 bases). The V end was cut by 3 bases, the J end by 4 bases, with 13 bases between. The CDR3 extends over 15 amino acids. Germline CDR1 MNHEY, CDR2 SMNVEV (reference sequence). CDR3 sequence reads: CASSLGLGSGNTIYF. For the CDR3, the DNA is TGTGCCAGCAGTTTGGGACTTGGCTCCGGAAACACCATATATTTT.

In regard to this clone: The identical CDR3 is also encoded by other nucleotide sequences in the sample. CDR3 protein: CASSPGTGPGNTIYF. DNA for the CDR3: TGTGCCAGCAGCCCTGGGACAGGGCCTGGAAACACCATATATTTT. This chain uses TRBV7-9 with TRBJ1-3, with TRBD1 identical over 9 bases. The CDR3 contains 15 residues. The germline V gene encodes CDR1 SEHNR and CDR2 FQNEAQ (reference sequence). The junction had 4 bases not matched to a gene; V was cut back by 5 bases and J by 2 bases.

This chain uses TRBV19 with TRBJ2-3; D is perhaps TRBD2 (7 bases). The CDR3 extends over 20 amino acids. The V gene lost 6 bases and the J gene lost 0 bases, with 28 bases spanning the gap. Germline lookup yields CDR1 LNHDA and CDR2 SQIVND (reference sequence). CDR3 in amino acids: CASRSSKALRGAASTDTQYF. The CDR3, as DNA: TGTGCCAGTAGGAGCTCAAAGGCCTTACGGGGGGCCGCGAGCACAGATACGCAGTATTTT.

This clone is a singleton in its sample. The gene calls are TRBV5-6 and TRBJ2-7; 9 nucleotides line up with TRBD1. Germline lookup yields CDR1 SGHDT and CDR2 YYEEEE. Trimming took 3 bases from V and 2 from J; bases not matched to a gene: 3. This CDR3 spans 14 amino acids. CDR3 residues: CASSSRQGAYEQYF. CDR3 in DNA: TGTGCCAGCAGCTCGAGACAGGGGGCCTACGAGCAGTACTTC.

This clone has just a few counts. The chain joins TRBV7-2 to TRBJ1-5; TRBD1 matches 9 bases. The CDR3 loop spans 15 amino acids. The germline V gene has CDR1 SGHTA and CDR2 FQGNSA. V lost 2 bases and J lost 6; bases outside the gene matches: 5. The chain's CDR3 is CASSLPGQGRQPQHF. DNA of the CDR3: TGTGCCAGCAGCTTACCGGGACAGGGCCGTCAGCCCCAGCATTTT.

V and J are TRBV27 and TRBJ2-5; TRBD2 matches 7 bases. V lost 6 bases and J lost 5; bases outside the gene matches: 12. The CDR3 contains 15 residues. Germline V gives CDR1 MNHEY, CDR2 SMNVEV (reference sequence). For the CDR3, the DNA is TGTGCCAGCAGAAAGTTAGCGGGCCATCTGGAGACCCAGTACTTC. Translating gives CASRKLAGHLETQYF.